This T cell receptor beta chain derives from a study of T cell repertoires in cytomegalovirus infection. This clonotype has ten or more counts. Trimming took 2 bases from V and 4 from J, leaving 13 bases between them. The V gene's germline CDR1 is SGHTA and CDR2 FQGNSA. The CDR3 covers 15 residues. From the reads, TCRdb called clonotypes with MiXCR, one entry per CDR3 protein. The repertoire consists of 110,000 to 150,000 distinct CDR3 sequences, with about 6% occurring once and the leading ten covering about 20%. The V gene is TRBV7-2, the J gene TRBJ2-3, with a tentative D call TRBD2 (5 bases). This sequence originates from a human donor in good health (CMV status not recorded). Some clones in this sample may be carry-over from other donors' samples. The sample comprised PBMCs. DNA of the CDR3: TGTGCCAGCAGCTTAATGGCTAGCTTCGCAGATACGCAGTATTTT. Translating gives CASSLMASFADTQYF.